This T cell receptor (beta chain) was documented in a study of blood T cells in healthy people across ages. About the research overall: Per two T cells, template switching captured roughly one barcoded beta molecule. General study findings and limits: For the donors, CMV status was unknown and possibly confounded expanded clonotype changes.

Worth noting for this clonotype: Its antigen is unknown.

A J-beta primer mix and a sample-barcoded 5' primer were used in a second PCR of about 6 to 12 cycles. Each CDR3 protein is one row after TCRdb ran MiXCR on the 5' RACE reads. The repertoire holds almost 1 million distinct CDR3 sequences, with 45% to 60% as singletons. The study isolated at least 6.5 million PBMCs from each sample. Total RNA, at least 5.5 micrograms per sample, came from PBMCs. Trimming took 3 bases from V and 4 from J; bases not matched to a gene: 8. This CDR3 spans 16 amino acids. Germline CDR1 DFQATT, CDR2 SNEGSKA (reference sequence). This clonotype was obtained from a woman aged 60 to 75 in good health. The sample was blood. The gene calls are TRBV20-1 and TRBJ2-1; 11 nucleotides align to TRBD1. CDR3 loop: CSARGTGGRKYNEQFF. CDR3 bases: TGCAGTGCTAGGGGGACAGGGGGGCGGAAGTACAATGAGCAGTTCTTC.